The 15 T cell receptor beta chains given below trace back to one sample, sequenced in a study of graft-versus-host responses after intestinal transplantation. Sequenced by immunoSEQ multiplex PCR; TCRdb stores in-frame clones only, minus some. Of fewer than 20,000 clones listed, 25% to 40% are singletons. The starting material was alloreactive CD4+ T cells from a mixed lymphocyte reaction culture, obtained before intestinal transplant. Subset defined: CFSE-low proliferating T cells sorted from approximately six-day pre-transplant mixed lymphocyte reaction (GvH or HvG direction). Source of these receptors: a human patient who received an intestinal transplant.

The V and J genes are TRBV9 and TRBJ2-3; D remains unclear. The ends were cut back, 3 bases at V and 9 bases at J, with 5 bases in the middle. Germline lookup yields CDR1 SGDLS and CDR2 YYNGEE. This CDR3 has 10 residues. The CDR3 DNA reads TGTGCCAGCAGCGGTGCCACGCAGTATTTT. Translation: CASSGATQYF. Full variable domain (outside the CDR3, taken from reference TRBV9 and TRBJ2-3): DSGVTQTPKHLITATGQRVTLRCSPRSGDLSVYWYQQSLDQGLQFLIQYYNGEERAKGNILERFSAQQFPDLHSELNLSSLELGDSALYFCASSGATQYFGPGTRLTVL.

The CDR3 DNA reads TGTGCCAGCAGCCGCCAGGGGATGCGGGGTAACATTCAGTACTTC. Translation gives CASSRQGMRGNIQYF. The rearrangement joins TRBV6-5 to TRBJ2-4; D is perhaps TRBD1 or TRBD2 (6 bases each). The length of the CDR3 is 15 residues. V was cut by 6 bases and J by 7 bases, with 19 bases left in between. CDR1 and CDR2 (germline): MNHEY, SVGAGI.

This chain links TRBV6-6 with TRBJ1-1, with TRBD1 identical over 7 bases. V lost 8 bases, J lost 4 bases, and 16 bases stayed unmatched. This CDR3 is 16 amino acids long. From germline, CDR1 is MNHNY and CDR2 SVGAGI (reference sequence). This CDR3 reads CASFTLHRGVFTEAFF. The DNA of the CDR3 is TGTGCCAGCTTTACGTTGCACAGGGGAGTGTTCACTGAAGCTTTCTTT.

The chain employs TRBV19 and TRBJ2-2; 8 bases agree with TRBD1. This CDR3 has 14 amino acids. The trim removed 4 bases at V and 7 bases at J, leaving 5 bases unmatched. The germline gives CDR1 LNHDA, CDR2 SQIVND (reference sequence). The CDR3 bases are TGTGCCAGTAGTAACAGACAGGGGTACGGGGAGCTGTTTTTT. This codes for CASSNRQGYGELFF.

This chain connects TRBV7-5 to TRBJ2-5; the table's D gene call, TRBD2, was not cross checked with the DNA. TRBV7-5 is shown as a pseudogene. The CDR3 covers 12 residues. In DNA, the CDR3 is TGTGTCAGAAGATCGTTCCCAGAGACCCAGTACTTC. This gives the protein CVRRSFPETQYF.

Remarks on this clone: The junction and the germline gene differ at one end; a read error may be behind it. The sample holds other DNA sequences that translate to the same CDR3. The CDR3: CSVGQGNQPQHF. The CDR3 DNA reads TGCAGTGTTGGACAGGGCAATCAGCCCCAGCATTTT. The V gene is TRBV29-1, the J gene TRBJ1-5; TRBD1 agrees at 7 bases. The germline gives CDR1 SQVTM, CDR2 ANQGSEA. CDR3 length equals 12 residues. Complete variable domain (other parts from reference TRBV29-1 and TRBJ1-5): SAVISQKPSRDICQRGTSLTIQCQVDSQVTMMFWYRQQPGQSLTLIATANQGSEATYESGFVIDKFPISRPNLTFSTLTVSNMSPEDSSIYLCSVGQGNQPQHFGDGTRLSIL.

The CDR3 sequence: CASTRQGGNTEAFF. Here the CDR3 DNA reads TGTGCCAGCACCCGACAGGGGGGTAACACTGAAGCTTTCTTT. V usage is TRBV18 and J usage is TRBJ1-1, with TRBD1 matching over 9 bases. The J segment lost 2 bases and the V segment lost 8 bases, leaving 6 bases of the junction unmatched. The length of the CDR3 is 14 residues. Germline values: CDR1 KGHSH, CDR2 LQKENI.

This clone was counted between two and nine times. The chain uses TRBV18 and TRBJ2-5; D uncertain. The CDR3 covers 12 residues. Trimming removed 2 bases at V and 5 bases at J, with 6 bases between. Germline CDR1 is KGHSH and CDR2 is LQKENI. This chain's CDR3 is CASSPFLETQYF. The CDR3 DNA is TGTGCCAGCTCACCATTTTTGGAGACCCAGTACTTC.

The chain carries TRBV5-4 and TRBJ1-4, with D possibly matching TRBD1 (6 bases). The germline V and J ends were trimmed by 4 bases and 0 bases, with 13 bases remaining between them. Germline-derived CDR1 and CDR2 are SGHNT and YYREEE (reference sequence). This CDR3 has 16 amino acids. The CDR3 nucleotides are TGTGCCAGCAGCCTAGGGACACATGCAACTAATGAAAAACTGTTTTTT. It yields the protein CASSLGTHATNEKLFF.

The chain employs TRBV11-2 and TRBJ2-2; the D gene is possibly TRBD1 (5 bases). V shed 0 bases and J shed 5 bases, with 10 bases lying between them. Germline CDR1 is SGHAT and CDR2 is FQNNGV. This CDR3 contains 15 residues. CDR3 amino acids: CASSLEAGHTGELFF. DNA of the CDR3: TGTGCCAGCAGCTTAGAAGCAGGGCATACCGGGGAGCTGTTTTTT.

In this sample, this clone turned up a few times. Since a much larger clone is just one base distant, this may be a read error. The chain uses TRBV6-5 and TRBJ1-2; weak D call: TRBD1 (6 bases). This CDR3 has 14 amino acids. Looked up from germline, CDR1 is MNHEY and CDR2 is SVGAGI. Written as DNA, the CDR3 is TGTGCCTGCAGCCGAGGTACAGGGTTATATGGCTACACCTTC. This sequence encodes CACSRGTGLYGYTF.

This clone is termed medium-sized (0.01 to 0.1%). Here the CDR3 reads CASSDLMGNTEAFF. CDR3 DNA sequence: TGTGCCAGCAGTGACTTGATGGGGAACACTGAAGCTTTCTTT. The rearrangement links TRBV6-1 to TRBJ1-1; D is ambiguous. Looked up from germline, CDR1 is MNHNS and CDR2 is SASEGT. The V end lost 3 bases, the J end lost 1 base, and 9 bases lay between the germline ends. The CDR3 consists of 14 residues.

The chain is built from TRBV5-4 and TRBJ2-1; D call uncertain. The germline V gene encodes CDR1 SGHNT and CDR2 YYREEE (reference sequence). Trimming took off 1 base at V and 6 bases at J, with 14 bases between the two ends. The CDR3 loop spans 15 amino acids. The CDR3 region is CASSLWPRGGNEQFF. DNA of the CDR3: TGTGCCAGCAGCTTGTGGCCTCGAGGTGGCAATGAGCAGTTCTTC.

The gene calls are TRBV29-1 and TRBJ2-1; D is unclear. Trimming left V 4 bases short and J 7 bases short, with 14 bases between. This CDR3 has 13 amino acids. Germline V gene sequence: CDR1 SQVTM, CDR2 ANQGSEA. The CDR3 bases are TGCAGCGTTGGTCCCGGACGAGCTAATGAGCAGTTCTTC. Its translation is CSVGPGRANEQFF.

In this sample, this clone is medium-sized. This chain links TRBV9 with TRBJ2-1, with 9 positions matching TRBD1. V lost 0 bases and J lost 6; bases outside the gene matches: 4. The V gene's germline CDR1 is SGDLS and CDR2 YYNGEE. The CDR3 loop spans 15 amino acids. The CDR3, as DNA: TGTGCCAGCAGCGTAGACGGGACAGGGATCAATGAGCAGTTCTTC. The encoded protein is CASSVDGTGINEQFF.